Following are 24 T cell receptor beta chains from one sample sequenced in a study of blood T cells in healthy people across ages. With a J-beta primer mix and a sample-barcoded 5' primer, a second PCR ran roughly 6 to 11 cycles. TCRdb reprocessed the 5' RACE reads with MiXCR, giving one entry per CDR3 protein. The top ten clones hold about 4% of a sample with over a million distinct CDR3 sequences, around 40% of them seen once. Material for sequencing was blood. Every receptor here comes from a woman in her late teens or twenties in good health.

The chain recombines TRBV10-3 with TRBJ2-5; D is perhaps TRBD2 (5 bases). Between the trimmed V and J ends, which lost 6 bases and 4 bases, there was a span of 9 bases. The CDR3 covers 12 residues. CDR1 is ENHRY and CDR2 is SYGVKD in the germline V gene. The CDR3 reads CAISGERETQYF. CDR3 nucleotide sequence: TGTGCCATCAGCGGGGAGCGAGAGACCCAGTACTTC.

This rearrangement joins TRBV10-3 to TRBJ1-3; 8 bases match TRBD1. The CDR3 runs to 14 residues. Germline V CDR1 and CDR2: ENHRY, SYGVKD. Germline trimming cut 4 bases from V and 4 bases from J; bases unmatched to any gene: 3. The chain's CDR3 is CAISVTGAGNTIYF. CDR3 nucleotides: TGTGCCATCAGTGTGACAGGGGCCGGAAACACCATATATTTT.

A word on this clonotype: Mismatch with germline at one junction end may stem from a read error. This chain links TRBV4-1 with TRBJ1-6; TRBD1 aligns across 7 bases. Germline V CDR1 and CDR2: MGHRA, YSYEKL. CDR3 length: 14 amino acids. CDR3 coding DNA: TGCGCCAGCAGCCAAACGACAGGGAAAGTACCCCCCCACTTT. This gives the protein CASSQTTGKVPPHF.

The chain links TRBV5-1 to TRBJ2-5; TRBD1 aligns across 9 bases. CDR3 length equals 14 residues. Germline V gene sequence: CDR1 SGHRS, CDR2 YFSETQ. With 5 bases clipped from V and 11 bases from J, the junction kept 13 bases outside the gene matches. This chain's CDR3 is CASRTGTGINEQYF. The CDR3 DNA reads TGCGCCAGCAGAACCGGGACAGGGATCAATGAGCAGTACTTC.

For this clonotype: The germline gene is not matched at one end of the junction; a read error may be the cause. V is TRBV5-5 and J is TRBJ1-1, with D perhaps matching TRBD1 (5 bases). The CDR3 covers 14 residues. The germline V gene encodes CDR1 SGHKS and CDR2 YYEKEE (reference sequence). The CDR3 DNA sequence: TGTGCCAGCGGCTTGGGTTTGGGGACCACTGAAGCTTTCTTT. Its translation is CASGLGLGTTEAFF.

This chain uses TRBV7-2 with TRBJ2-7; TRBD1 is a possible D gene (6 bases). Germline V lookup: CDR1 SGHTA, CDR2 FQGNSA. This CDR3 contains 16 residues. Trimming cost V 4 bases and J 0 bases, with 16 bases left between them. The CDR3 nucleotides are TGTGCCAGCAGCTCTAACGAGGGGGAAAGCTCCTACGAGCAGTACTTC. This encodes CASSSNEGESSYEQYF.

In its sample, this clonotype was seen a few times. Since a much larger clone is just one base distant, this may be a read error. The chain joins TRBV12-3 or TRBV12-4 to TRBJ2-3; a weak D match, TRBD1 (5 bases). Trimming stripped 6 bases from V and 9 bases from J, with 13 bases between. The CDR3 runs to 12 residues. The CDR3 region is CASRATGTTQYF. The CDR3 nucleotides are TGTGCCAGCAGGGCCACAGGAACCACGCAGTATTTT.

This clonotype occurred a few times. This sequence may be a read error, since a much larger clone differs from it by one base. CDR3 amino acids: CASSAGTNYEQYF. In nucleotides, the CDR3 is TGTGCCAGCAGCGCCGGGACCAACTACGAGCAGTACTTC. The chain recombines TRBV6-1 with TRBJ2-7, with D tentatively TRBD1 or TRBD2 (5 bases each). Germline V CDR1 and CDR2: MNHNS, SASEGT. CDR3 size: 13 residues. Trimming left V 6 bases short and J 3 bases short, with 12 bases between.

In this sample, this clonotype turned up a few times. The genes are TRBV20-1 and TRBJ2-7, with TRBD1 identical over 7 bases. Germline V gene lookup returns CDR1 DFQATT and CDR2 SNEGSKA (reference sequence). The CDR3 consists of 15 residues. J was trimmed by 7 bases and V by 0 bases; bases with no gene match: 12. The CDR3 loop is CSARDSTGSGDEQYF. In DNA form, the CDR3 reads TGCAGTGCTAGAGATTCGACAGGGTCTGGGGATGAGCAGTACTTC.

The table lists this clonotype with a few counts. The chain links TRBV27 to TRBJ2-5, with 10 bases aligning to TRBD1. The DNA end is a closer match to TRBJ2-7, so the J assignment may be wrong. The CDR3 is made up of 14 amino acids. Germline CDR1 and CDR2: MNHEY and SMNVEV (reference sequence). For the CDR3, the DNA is TGTGCCAGCAGCCCAATGGGGACAGGGGTCGAGCAGTACTTC. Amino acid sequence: CASSPMGTGVEQYF.

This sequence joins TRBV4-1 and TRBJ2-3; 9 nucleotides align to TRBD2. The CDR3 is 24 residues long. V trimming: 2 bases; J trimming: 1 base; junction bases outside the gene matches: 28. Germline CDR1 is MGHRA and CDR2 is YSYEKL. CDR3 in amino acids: CASSQKGASWGLAELNIGTDTQYF. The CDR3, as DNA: TGCGCCAGCAGCCAAAAGGGGGCGTCGTGGGGACTAGCAGAACTAAATATTGGCACAGATACGCAGTATTTT.

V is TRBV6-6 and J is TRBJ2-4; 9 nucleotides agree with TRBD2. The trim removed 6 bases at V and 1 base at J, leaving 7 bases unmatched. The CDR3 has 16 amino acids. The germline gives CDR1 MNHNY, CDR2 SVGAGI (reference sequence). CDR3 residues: CASSRAGGAAKNIQYF. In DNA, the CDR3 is TGTGCCAGCAGCAGAGCGGGGGGAGCGGCCAAAAACATTCAGTACTTC.

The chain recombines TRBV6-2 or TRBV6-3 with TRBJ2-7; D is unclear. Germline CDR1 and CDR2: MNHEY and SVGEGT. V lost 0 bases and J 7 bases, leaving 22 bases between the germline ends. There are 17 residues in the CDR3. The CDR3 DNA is TGTGCCAGCAGTTACTCTGCCCATCGGCTACACACCAATGAGCAGTACTTC. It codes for CASSYSAHRLHTNEQYF.

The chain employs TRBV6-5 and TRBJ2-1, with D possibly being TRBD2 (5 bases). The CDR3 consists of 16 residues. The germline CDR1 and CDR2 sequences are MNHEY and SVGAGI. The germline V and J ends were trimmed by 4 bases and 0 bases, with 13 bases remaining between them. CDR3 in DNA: TGTGCCAGCAGTTGCCGGCCGGGAAGCTCCTACAATGAGCAGTTCTTC. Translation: CASSCRPGSSYNEQFF.

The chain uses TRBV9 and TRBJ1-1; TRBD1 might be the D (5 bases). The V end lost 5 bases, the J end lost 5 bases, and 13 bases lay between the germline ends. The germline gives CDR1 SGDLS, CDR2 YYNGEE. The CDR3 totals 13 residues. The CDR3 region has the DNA TGTGCCAGCAGGGACAAGGGTGGGACTGAAGCTTTCTTT. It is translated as CASRDKGGTEAFF.

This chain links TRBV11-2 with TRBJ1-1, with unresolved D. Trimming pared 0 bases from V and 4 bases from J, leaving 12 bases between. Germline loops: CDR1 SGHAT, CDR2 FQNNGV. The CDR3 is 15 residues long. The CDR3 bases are TGTGCCAGCAGCTTAGATGTAGGGCGGACCACTGAAGCTTTCTTT. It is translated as CASSLDVGRTTEAFF.

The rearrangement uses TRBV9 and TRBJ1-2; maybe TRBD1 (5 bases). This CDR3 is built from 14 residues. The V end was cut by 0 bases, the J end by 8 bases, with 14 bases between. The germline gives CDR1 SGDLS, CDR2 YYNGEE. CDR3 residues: CASSVEGLTEGYTF. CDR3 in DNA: TGTGCCAGCAGCGTAGAGGGGCTTACTGAAGGCTACACCTTC.

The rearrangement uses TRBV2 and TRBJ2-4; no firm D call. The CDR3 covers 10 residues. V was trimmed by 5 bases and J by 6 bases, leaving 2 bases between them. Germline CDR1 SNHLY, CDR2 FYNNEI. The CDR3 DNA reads TGTGCCAGCAGTATAAACATTCAGTACTTC. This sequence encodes CASSINIQYF.

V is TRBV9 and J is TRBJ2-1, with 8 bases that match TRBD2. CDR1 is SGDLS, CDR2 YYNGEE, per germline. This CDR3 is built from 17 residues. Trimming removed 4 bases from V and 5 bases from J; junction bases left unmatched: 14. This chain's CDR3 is CASSRIPGGLSDNEQFF. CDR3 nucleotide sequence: TGTGCCAGCAGCCGGATCCCGGGGGGGCTTTCGGACAATGAGCAGTTCTTC.

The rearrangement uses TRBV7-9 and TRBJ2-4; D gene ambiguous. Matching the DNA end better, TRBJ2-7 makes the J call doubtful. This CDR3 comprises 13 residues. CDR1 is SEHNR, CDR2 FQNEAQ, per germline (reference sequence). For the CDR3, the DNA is TGTGCCAGCAGCACTCGACTGGACTACGAGCAGTACTTC. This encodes CASSTRLDYEQYF.

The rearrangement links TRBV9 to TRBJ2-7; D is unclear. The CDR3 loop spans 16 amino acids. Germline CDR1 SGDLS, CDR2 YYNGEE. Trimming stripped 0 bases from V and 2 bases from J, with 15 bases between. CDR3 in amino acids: CASSVDGVRGAYEQYF. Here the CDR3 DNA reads TGTGCCAGCAGCGTAGATGGAGTTCGCGGAGCCTACGAGCAGTACTTC.

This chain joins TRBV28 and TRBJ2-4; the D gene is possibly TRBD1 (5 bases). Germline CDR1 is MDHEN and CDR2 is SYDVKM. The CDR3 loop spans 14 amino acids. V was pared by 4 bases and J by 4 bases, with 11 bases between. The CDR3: CASSSPRTKNIQYF. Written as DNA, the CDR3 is TGTGCCAGCAGTTCGCCTAGGACAAAAAACATTCAGTACTTC.

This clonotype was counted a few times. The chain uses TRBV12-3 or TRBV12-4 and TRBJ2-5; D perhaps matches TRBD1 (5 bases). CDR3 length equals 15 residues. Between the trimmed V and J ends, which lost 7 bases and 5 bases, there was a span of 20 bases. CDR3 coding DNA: TGTGCCAGCATCCGTCTCCTTTCCAAGGGGGAGACCCAGTACTTC. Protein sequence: CASIRLLSKGETQYF.

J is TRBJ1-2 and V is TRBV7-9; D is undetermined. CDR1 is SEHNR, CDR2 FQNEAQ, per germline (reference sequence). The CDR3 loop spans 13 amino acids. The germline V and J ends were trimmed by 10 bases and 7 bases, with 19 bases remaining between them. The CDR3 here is CANRGDPPSGYTF. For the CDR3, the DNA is TGTGCCAACAGAGGAGACCCGCCGAGTGGCTACACCTTC.